This T cell receptor beta chain was documented in a study of blood T cell repertoires in COVID-19. Across the whole study: Sites across the United States, Italy and Spain contributed samples from acute and convalescent COVID-19. Nucleic acid was either cDNA or gDNA, and it came from T cells, B-cell-depleted T cells, or PBMCs.

Under the authors' procedure: Amplification of reference gene primers provided the estimated nucleated cell counts. Assay: immunoSEQ multiplex PCR; the TCRdb copy retains only in-frame clones and omits some. The DNA was the basis for D and trimming; V, J and clone size are from that table. The sample shows 100,000 or so clones, around 82% of them seen only once. Germline loops: CDR1 SGHDT, CDR2 YYEEEE. This CDR3 spans 14 amino acids. Deletions cut 4 bases from V and 3 bases from J, with 14 bases between. The TCR sequence derives from a man in his 70s with active or convalescent COVID-19. V gene TRBV5-6 combines with J gene TRBJ2-7; a weak D match, TRBD1 (6 bases). The sequenced sample was peripheral blood. CDR3 nucleotides: TGTGCCAGCAGCCCCGTCCAGGGGAGCTACGAGCAGTACTTC. Protein product: CASSPVQGSYEQYF.